This note documents a single TCR beta chain sequence. Original data processing: Nucleated cell number was recorded as an estimate derived from reference gene primer amplification. Produced via immunoSEQ multiplex PCR; TCRdb's table is partial and in-frame only. That table supplies the V and J calls and clone size; D and trimming were determined from the DNA. The table has about 110,000 clones, 80% to 85% seen once; the top ten hold roughly 4.3%. This sample is drawn from a study of blood T cell repertoires in COVID-19. Study overall: The United States, Italy and Spain were the sources of the acute and convalescent COVID-19 samples. Sources were T cells, B-cell-depleted T cells, or PBMCs; the material itself was cDNA or gDNA.

CDR3 length equals 14 residues. Germline V lookup: CDR1 LGHDT, CDR2 YNNKEL (reference sequence). V lost 0 bases, J lost 4 bases, and 8 bases lay in between. Sample: peripheral blood. The chain carries TRBV3-1 (or the pseudogene TRBV3-2) and TRBJ2-3, with TRBD2 as a possible D gene (7 bases). The TCR sequence derives from a human donor in a cohort sampled during active COVID-19. The CDR3 sequence is CASSQDGGPDTQYF. The CDR3 bases are TGTGCCAGCAGCCAAGACGGGGGGCCAGATACGCAGTATTTT.